This TCR beta chain comes out of a study of T-cell memory formation after mild COVID-19. Whole-study findings and limits: That cross-reactive memory joined was suggested by some responding clones appearing in pre-infection memory.

This clonotype was detected a few times. The antigen remains undetermined. TCRdb analysed the 5' RACE reads with MiXCR anew, one entry per CDR3 protein. The table records 45,000 to 55,000 distinct CDR3 sequences, over 6.5% of them present only once. Trimming took 4 bases from V and 7 from J; bases not matched to a gene: 8. CDR1 and CDR2 (germline): SGHRS, YFSETQ. The CDR3 has 15 amino acids. This clonotype originated in a man aged 18 to 30 who had mild COVID-19 (a few samples of this study predate the infection). Cell type and time point are not known. Sequencing used PBMCs or a T cell subset sorted from them (not recorded which). The J gene is TRBJ1-4, the V gene TRBV5-1; 9 bases align to TRBD1. The CDR3 DNA is TGCGCCAGCAGCATCGGACAGGGGAGGGGTGAAAAACTGTTTTTT. Translation: CASSIGQGRGEKLFF.